This TCR beta chain is drawn from a study of OX40 agonist ivuxolimab in advanced cancers. About the study as a whole: Ivuxolimab was a fully human IgG2 agonistic monoclonal antibody targeting the costimulatory receptor OX40 (CD134). Peripheral TCRbeta sequencing was intended to test whether TCR sequence diversity was altered and clonal T-cell expansion was caused by ivuxolimab. Prior anti-PD-1, anti-PD-L1 or anti-CTLA-4 therapy was permitted, and checkpoint inhibitors had been received by roughly 42% of dose-escalation patients. The paper reports the monotherapy dose-escalation portion (N of about 54 patients) of the phase I ivuxolimab trial. Among the approximately 54 dose-escalation patients, approximately 20 had hepatocellular carcinoma, some 15 melanoma, 9 renal cell carcinoma and 9 head and neck cancer. Three dose-escalation patients achieved partial responses, one with hepatocellular carcinoma and two with cutaneous melanoma. In the dose-escalation cohort, 82.7% of patients were male, and the mean age was around 60 years, with a range of about 20 to 90. Intravenous ivuxolimab was administered to patients every 2 weeks at six dose levels: 0.01, 0.1, 0.3, 1.5, 3 and 10 mg/kg.

Patients with a history of autoimmune disease or receiving systemic immunosuppression were excluded from the trial. Peripheral blood for TCR sequencing was collected from all dose cohorts at baseline, on cycle 4 day 1, and on cycle 7 day 1. Samples came from an open-label, multicenter, first-in-human phase I dose-escalation trial of ivuxolimab. Adults with locally advanced or metastatic melanoma, renal cell, hepatocellular, or head and neck squamous cell carcinoma were enrolled in the trial. Before TCR sequencing, CD4+ T cells and CD8+ T cells were sorted from peripheral blood as separate populations. The investigation overall reported the following: At doses from 0.1 to 3.0 mg/kg, clonal expansion was seen in both CD4+ and CD8+ blood T cells between baseline and week 6. Antigen specificity was not determined for the clonally expanded peripheral T cells. After ivuxolimab, expanded clones were on average more numerous among CD8+ T cells than among CD4+ T cells. Low levels of normalized T-cell clonal expansion were also seen in some patients who did not respond. Partial responders in the 0.1-3.0 mg/kg groups had among the lowest normalized peripheral clonal expansion, especially among CD8+ T cells.

For sequencing of the TCRbeta CDR3 region, genomic DNA was extracted from the sorted cells. The immunoSEQ Assay was used to sequence the TCRbeta CDR3 regions. TCRdb stores this immuneACCESS table with in-frame sequences only. Part of the clones is absent; in the studies checked, under half of the shortfall reflects unresolved V genes, and no reason is known for the rest. This sample is represented by tens of thousands of clones; 75% to 90% of them were singletons. The ten largest make up approximately 0.22% of the sample. This clone appeared once. It lacks a known antigen. No quality values exist for individual bases; no much larger clone is one base distant. V loses 5 bases of germline sequence and J loses 1 base, and the interval between the two ends is 6 bases. There are 13 amino acids in the CDR3, from cysteine to phenylalanine inclusive. The CDR3 DNA has 39 bases and is translated from base 1. Via the germline V gene (reference sequence), CDR1 is MNHNY and CDR2 SVGAGI.

The sequence joins TRBV6-6 to TRBJ1-5; the D region possibly corresponds to TRBD1 (5 bases align). The source is an adult with an advanced solid tumor such as melanoma, head and neck, liver or kidney cancer. This specimen was CD4+ or CD8+ T cells sorted from blood, taken in a trial of the OX40 agonist ivuxolimab. The CDR3 region: CASSDRSNQPQHF. The DNA is TGTGCCAGCAGTGACAGAAGCAATCAGCCCCAGCATTTT.